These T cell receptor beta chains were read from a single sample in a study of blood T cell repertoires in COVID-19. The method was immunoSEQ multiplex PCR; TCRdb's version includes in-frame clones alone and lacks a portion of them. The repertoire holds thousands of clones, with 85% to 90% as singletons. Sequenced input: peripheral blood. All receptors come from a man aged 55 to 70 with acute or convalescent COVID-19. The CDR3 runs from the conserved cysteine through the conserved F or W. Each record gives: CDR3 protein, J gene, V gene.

CDR3aa: CASSFPLEGSGNTIYF; j_gene: TRBJ1-3; v_gene: TRBV14
CDR3aa: CASSTPRSLADRGGYTF; j_gene: TRBJ1-2; v_gene: TRBV21-1
CDR3aa: CASSQVPGQGSNTEAFF; j_gene: TRBJ1-1; v_gene: TRBV4-1
CDR3aa: CASSPSTRTAGLAVFNEQFF; j_gene: TRBJ2-1; v_gene: TRBV27
CDR3aa: CASSTTASYEQYF; j_gene: TRBJ2-7; v_gene: TRBV19
CDR3aa: CASRPPGYEQYF; j_gene: TRBJ2-7; v_gene: TRBV6-5
CDR3aa: CASSLGEGESVHEQYF; j_gene: TRBJ2-7; v_gene: TRBV7-9
CDR3aa: CASSPREANSPLHF; j_gene: TRBJ1-6; v_gene: TRBV18
CDR3aa: CASSLGRSAGLAQYF; j_gene: TRBJ2-5; v_gene: TRBV5-1
CDR3aa: CASSMIEGVTYEQFF; j_gene: TRBJ2-1; v_gene: TRBV19
CDR3aa: CASSPQTDPNYGYTF; j_gene: TRBJ1-2; v_gene: TRBV18
CDR3aa: CASSLAFYEQFF; j_gene: TRBJ2-1; v_gene: TRBV5-6
CDR3aa: CASSQEPGQTRGNEQFF; j_gene: TRBJ2-1; v_gene: TRBV4-1
CDR3aa: CASSDSLYNEQFF; j_gene: TRBJ2-1; v_gene: TRBV5-8
CDR3aa: CASKAASAFF; j_gene: TRBJ1-1; v_gene: TRBV19
CDR3aa: CASGRPLTSGYNEQFF; j_gene: TRBJ2-1; v_gene: TRBV12-5
CDR3aa: CASSEEDRVVRGNQPQHF; j_gene: TRBJ1-5; v_gene: TRBV2
CDR3aa: CASSQDLTGHGMNTEAFF; j_gene: TRBJ1-1; v_gene: TRBV3-1/TRBV3-2
CDR3aa: CASSEGDRGYEQYF; j_gene: TRBJ2-7; v_gene: TRBV2
CDR3aa: CASRRLQGAGQPQHF; j_gene: TRBJ1-5; v_gene: TRBV6-5
CDR3aa: CASSFVGDSGYTF; j_gene: TRBJ1-2; v_gene: TRBV7-2
CDR3aa: CASSLGQTTSGNTIYF; j_gene: TRBJ1-3; v_gene: TRBV18
CDR3aa: CASSYSGTSRVDTQYF; j_gene: TRBJ2-3; v_gene: TRBV6-5
CDR3aa: CASTGLAGAEDTQYF; j_gene: TRBJ2-3; v_gene: TRBV27
CDR3aa: CASSLGGSGELFF; j_gene: TRBJ2-2; v_gene: TRBV7-2
CDR3aa: CASSLASSPTDTQYF; j_gene: TRBJ2-3; v_gene: TRBV11-2
CDR3aa: CASSEAAGRGNTEAFF; j_gene: TRBJ1-1; v_gene: TRBV6-1
CDR3aa: CASALDRGVWQPQHF; j_gene: TRBJ1-5; v_gene: TRBV19
CDR3aa: CASSYTWFGLEQFF; j_gene: TRBJ2-1; v_gene: TRBV6-5
CDR3aa: CASSFFSVANTGELFF; j_gene: TRBJ2-2; v_gene: TRBV5-4
CDR3aa: CSVGRDLGNTIYF; j_gene: TRBJ1-3; v_gene: TRBV29-1
CDR3aa: CASSQEGEQFF; j_gene: TRBJ2-1; v_gene: TRBV2
CDR3aa: CASSYHSGGLDQPQHF; j_gene: TRBJ1-5; v_gene: TRBV7-9
CDR3aa: CASSLETGHQYF; j_gene: TRBJ2-7; v_gene: TRBV12-3/TRBV12-4
CDR3aa: CASSYLSTVNYGYTF; j_gene: TRBJ1-2; v_gene: TRBV6-5
CDR3aa: CSVLTGIGTEAFF; j_gene: TRBJ1-1; v_gene: TRBV29-1
CDR3aa: CASSLGPDLGGRNTGELFF; j_gene: TRBJ2-2; v_gene: TRBV5-1
CDR3aa: CASSPISGTGGWGYTF; j_gene: TRBJ1-2; v_gene: TRBV5-1
CDR3aa: CASSPGTGREAFF; j_gene: TRBJ1-1; v_gene: TRBV5-1
CDR3aa: CASSRQGFSYNEQFF; j_gene: TRBJ2-1; v_gene: TRBV6-5
CDR3aa: CASSAGTGGLGGELFF; j_gene: TRBJ2-2; v_gene: TRBV7-6
CDR3aa: CASSLDPGSNYGYTF; j_gene: TRBJ1-2; v_gene: TRBV5-1
CDR3aa: CASSSEREVMNNEQFF; j_gene: TRBJ2-1; v_gene: TRBV11-1
CDR3aa: CASSGGGTQPQHF; j_gene: TRBJ1-5; v_gene: TRBV2
CDR3aa: CASSFRTATEAFF; j_gene: TRBJ1-1; v_gene: TRBV13